Sequencing of this T cell receptor (beta chain) was carried out in a study of blood T cell repertoires in COVID-19 (TCRdb year 2020). Study-wide context: Samples covering the acute and convalescent phases of COVID-19 were provided by collaborators in the United States, Italy and Spain. A freely available public database, intended as a resource for researchers studying the immune response to SARS-CoV-2, is where the repertoires were released. Samples were obtained from the ongoing ImmuneRACE study (first 160 participants) and from 1,254 subjects provided by 6 global collaborators. Where available, HLA class I and class II types were obtained from metadata supplied by the sample provider rather than from assay-based typing. The material from the prospective study consisted of cDNA or gDNA derived from T cells, B-cell-depleted T cells, or PBMCs. Deeply sampled blood TCRbeta repertoires from subjects exposed to, actively infected with, or recovered from COVID-19 were included in the dataset. Nearly every sample came with metadata listing a de-identified subject ID, COVID-19 status, age in years and sex.

The immunoSEQ Assay, a bias-controlled multiplex PCR, was used to amplify TCRbeta CDR3 regions from genomic DNA. The published analysis was carried out like this. Within the assay, amplification of reference gene primers was used to estimate how many nucleated cells each sample contained. To quantify the absolute abundance of each unique TCRbeta CDR3 rearrangement, sequence reads were collapsed and filtered. For each sample, productive Simpson clonality was calculated as the square root of Simpson's diversity index over productive rearrangements. Held by TCRdb, this immuneACCESS table contains in-frame sequences only and omits some clones. Under half of the omission traces to an unresolved V gene where checked; the cause of the rest is unknown. V, J and clone size reflect that table, while D and trimming were determined from the DNA. Counted in this sample were about 250,000 clones; around 87% of them appeared once. The top ten hold less than 2.5% of the sample.

The CDR3 starts with the cysteine, ends with the phenylalanine, and has 14 residues. Only the CDR3 region is kept as DNA, spanning 42 bases read in frame from base 1. V lost 5 bases and J lost 6 bases; the stretch between them is 16 bases long. For CDR1 and CDR2, the germline V gene lists SGHAT and FQNNGV. This clone showed up just a few times. Its recognized antigen is unknown. Base qualities were left out, and no much larger clone turns up one base away. Enrolling through a virtual design, the prospective study's participants ranged in age from roughly 18 to 95 years and lived across 24 United States geographic areas. To assign participants to cohorts, the prospective study relied on clinical history that participants themselves reported in a screening survey and a study questionnaire. For ImmuneRACE Cohort 3, a participant was defined as recovered based on two consecutive negative NP/OP PCR tests, clearance by a healthcare professional, or resolution of symptoms. Each participant in the prospective study had whole blood, serum and a nasopharyngeal or oropharyngeal swab collected by mobile phlebotomists. Additional blood draws and questionnaires over an approximately 2-month period could optionally be provided by prospective study participants. Before DNA extraction, prospective study blood samples were shipped either frozen or at room temperature.

Broader findings and caveats from the paper: How much clinical and demographic metadata was included differed by source and by participant, and the metadata was provided uncurated.

Recombination connected TRBV11-2 to TRBJ1-2; perhaps TRBD1 is the D gene, with 5 bases matching. This clonotype was sampled from a woman under 30 who had recovered from COVID-19. Source material: PBMCs or T cells enriched from blood (not recorded which). The CDR3 loop reads CASSPTYGGNGYTF. The nucleotide sequence is TGTGCCAGCAGCCCCACGTACGGGGGTAATGGCTACACCTTC. The CDR3 plus the reference TRBV11-2 and TRBJ1-2 genes for the other parts give the full variable domain: EAGVAQSPRYKIIEKRQSVAFWCNPISGHATLYWYQQILGQGPKLLIQFQNNGVVDDSQLPKDRFSAERLKGVDSTLKIQPAKLEDSAVYLCASSPTYGGNGYTFGSGTRLTVV.